A selection of T cell receptor beta chains follows, all from one sample in a study of regulatory T cells in long-lasting Graves disease. One entry per CDR3 protein results from TCRdb running MiXCR on the multiplex PCR reads. The sample lists some 600,000 distinct CDR3 sequences; around 15% were seen once. This sample also appeared in a second study, on T cells in Graves' hyperthyroidism and ophthalmopathy.

The sequenced sample was peripheral blood mononuclear cells (PBMCs), obtained at new diagnosis, from a patient treated with antithyroid drugs. The receptors were sampled from a young man with Graves disease. Each CDR3 is given with its conserved first and last residue. A D gene is named only where the DNA matches it firmly. Size is stated for part of the rows, as once, few or many counts, or as a class when the clone is expanded.

j_gene: TRBJ2-7; abundance: few; d_gene: NA; v_gene: TRBV7-9; CDR3nt: TGTGCCAGCAGCCCGAGCGGTAATATAGCCTACGAGCAGTACTTC; CDR3aa: CASSPSGNIAYEQYF
j_gene: TRBJ2-7; abundance: NA; d_gene: TRBD1; v_gene: TRBV27; CDR3nt: TGTGCCAGCAGACAAACCGGGACAGGGTACGAGCAGTACTTC; CDR3aa: CASRQTGTGYEQYF
j_gene: TRBJ2-5; abundance: NA; d_gene: TRBD1; v_gene: TRBV19; CDR3nt: TGTGCCAGTAGGATGGGACAGGGTCCGCAGACCCAGTACTTC; CDR3aa: CASRMGQGPQTQYF
j_gene: TRBJ2-1; abundance: many; d_gene: NA; v_gene: TRBV20-1; CDR3nt: TGCAGTGCTAGTAATCAGGAGTTCGGCGATGAGCAGTTCTTC; CDR3aa: CSASNQEFGDEQFF
j_gene: TRBJ2-3; abundance: many; d_gene: TRBD2; v_gene: TRBV3-1; CDR3nt: TGTGCCAGCAGCCCTAGCGGGGCCGCAGATACGCAGTATTTT; CDR3aa: CASSPSGAADTQYF
j_gene: TRBJ2-3; abundance: few; d_gene: NA; v_gene: TRBV13; CDR3nt: TGTGCCAGCAGCTCGTCTAGCGACACAGATACGCAGTATTTT; CDR3aa: CASSSSSDTDTQYF
j_gene: TRBJ1-4; abundance: NA; d_gene: NA; v_gene: TRBV5-1; CDR3nt: TGCGCCAGCAGCTTGTCGCCGGGGGCCATTGAAAAACTGTTTTTT; CDR3aa: CASSLSPGAIEKLFF
j_gene: TRBJ2-2; abundance: few; d_gene: TRBD2; v_gene: TRBV5-5; CDR3nt: TGTGCCAGCAGCTTAGTCGGCGGGAGGGCCGGGGAGCTGTTTTTT; CDR3aa: CASSLVGGRAGELFF
j_gene: TRBJ2-6; abundance: NA; d_gene: NA; v_gene: TRBV2; CDR3nt: TGTGCCAGCCGACCAGGGTCTGGGGCCAACGTCCTGACTTTC; CDR3aa: CASRPGSGANVLTF
j_gene: TRBJ2-5; abundance: many; d_gene: TRBD2; v_gene: TRBV11-1; CDR3nt: TGTGCCAGCAGCTTCGCCGTCGGGGGGGAAACCCAGTACTTC; CDR3aa: CASSFAVGGETQYF
j_gene: TRBJ2-2; abundance: many; d_gene: NA; v_gene: TRBV27; CDR3nt: TGTGCCAGCAAGGGGATAGGCGAAGCCGGGGAGCTGTTTTTT; CDR3aa: CASKGIGEAGELFF
j_gene: TRBJ1-5; abundance: few; d_gene: TRBD1; v_gene: TRBV5-1; CDR3nt: TGCGCCAGCAGCTCCGGACAGGGAGAGGGTCAGCCCCAGCATTTT; CDR3aa: CASSSGQGEGQPQHF
j_gene: TRBJ2-7; abundance: few; d_gene: TRBD1; v_gene: TRBV7-9; CDR3nt: TGTGCCAGCAGCTTAGGGACAGGTGTTCACGAGCAGTACTTC; CDR3aa: CASSLGTGVHEQYF
j_gene: TRBJ2-5; abundance: NA; d_gene: TRBD1; v_gene: TRBV11-2; CDR3nt: TGTGCCAGCAGGGCCTTTGGGACAGGAGAGACCCAGTACTTC; CDR3aa: CASRAFGTGETQYF
j_gene: TRBJ2-7; abundance: many; d_gene: TRBD2; v_gene: TRBV28; CDR3nt: TGTGCCAGCAGCCCAGCGTACACGGCGGGGGGTAACGAGCAGTACTTC; CDR3aa: CASSPAYTAGGNEQYF